This TCR beta chain originates from a study of T cell responses to AZD1222 COVID-19 vaccine. Study results and caveats: White British ancestry dominated among donors, who included more females, and clonal diversity was possibly underestimated.

Turning to this clone: The antigen remains unidentified.

This CDR3 has 14 residues. The germline V gene encodes CDR1 MDHEN and CDR2 SYDVKM. The V and J ends lost 5 bases and 3 bases, in that order; junction bases with no gene match: 6. Clones were read by immunoSEQ multiplex PCR, and TCRdb kept only the in-frame ones, dropping some. The sample lists about 34,000 clones; roughly nine tenths were seen once. The source of this sequence is an adult in good health. This sequence joins TRBV28 and TRBJ1-1, with 7 nucleotides matching TRBD1. Source: peripheral blood, taken on day 0 of AZD1222 vaccination. CDR3 nucleotide sequence: TGTGCCAGCAGTGAGACAGGGAGGGACACTGAAGCTTTCTTT. Protein: CASSETGRDTEAFF.